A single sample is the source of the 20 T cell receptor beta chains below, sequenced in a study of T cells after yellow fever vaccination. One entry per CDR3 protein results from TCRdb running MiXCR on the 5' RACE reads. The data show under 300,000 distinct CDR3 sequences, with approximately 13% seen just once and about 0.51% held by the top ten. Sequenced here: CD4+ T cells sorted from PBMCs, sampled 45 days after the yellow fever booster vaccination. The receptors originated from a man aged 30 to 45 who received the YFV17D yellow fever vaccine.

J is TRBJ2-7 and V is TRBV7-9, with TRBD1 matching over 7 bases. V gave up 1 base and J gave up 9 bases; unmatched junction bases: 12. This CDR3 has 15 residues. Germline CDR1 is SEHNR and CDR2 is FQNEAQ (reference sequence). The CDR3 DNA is TGTGCCAGCAGCTTAGAACAGGGGCTCCTGGATGGGCAGTACTTC. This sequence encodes CASSLEQGLLDGQYF.

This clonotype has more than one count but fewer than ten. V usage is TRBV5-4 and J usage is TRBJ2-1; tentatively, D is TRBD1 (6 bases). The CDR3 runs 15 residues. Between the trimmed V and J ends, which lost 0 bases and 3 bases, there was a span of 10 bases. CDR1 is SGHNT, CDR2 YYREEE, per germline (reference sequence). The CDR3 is CASSLGQAGYNEQFF. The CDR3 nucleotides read TGTGCCAGCAGCTTGGGACAGGCTGGCTACAATGAGCAGTTCTTC. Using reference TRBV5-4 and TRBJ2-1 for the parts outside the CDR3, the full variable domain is ETGVTQSPTHLIKTRGQQVTLRCSSQSGHNTVSWYQQALGQGPQFIFQYYREEENGRGNFPPRFSGLQFPNYSSELNVNALELDDSALYLCASSLGQAGYNEQFFGPGTRLTVL.

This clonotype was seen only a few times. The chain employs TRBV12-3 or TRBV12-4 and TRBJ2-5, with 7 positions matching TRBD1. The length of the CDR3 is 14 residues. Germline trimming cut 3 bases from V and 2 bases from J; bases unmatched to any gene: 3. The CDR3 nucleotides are TGTGCCAGCAGTTTCCAGGGGGATCAAGAGACCCAGTACTTC. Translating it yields CASSFQGDQETQYF.

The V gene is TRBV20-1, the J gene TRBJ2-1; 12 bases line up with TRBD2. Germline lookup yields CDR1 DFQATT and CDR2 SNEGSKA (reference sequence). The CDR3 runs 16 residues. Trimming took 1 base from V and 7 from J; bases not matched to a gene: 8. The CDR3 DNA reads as TGCAGTGCTAGAGCCCCCCTAGCGGGAGGGGGGAATGAGCAGTTCTTC. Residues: CSARAPLAGGGNEQFF.

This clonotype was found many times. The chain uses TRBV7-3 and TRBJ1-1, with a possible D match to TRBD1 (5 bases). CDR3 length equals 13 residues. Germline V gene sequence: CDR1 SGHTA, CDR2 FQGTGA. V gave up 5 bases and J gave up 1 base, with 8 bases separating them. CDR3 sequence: CASSRQQNTEAFF. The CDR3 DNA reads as TGTGCCAGCAGCCGACAGCAGAACACTGAAGCTTTCTTT.

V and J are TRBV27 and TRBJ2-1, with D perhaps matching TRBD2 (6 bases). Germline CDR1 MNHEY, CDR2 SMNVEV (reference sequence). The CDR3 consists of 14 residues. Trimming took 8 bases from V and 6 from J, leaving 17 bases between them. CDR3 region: CASWRAPLFNEQFF. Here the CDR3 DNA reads TGTGCCAGCTGGAGGGCCCCCTTATTCAATGAGCAGTTCTTC.

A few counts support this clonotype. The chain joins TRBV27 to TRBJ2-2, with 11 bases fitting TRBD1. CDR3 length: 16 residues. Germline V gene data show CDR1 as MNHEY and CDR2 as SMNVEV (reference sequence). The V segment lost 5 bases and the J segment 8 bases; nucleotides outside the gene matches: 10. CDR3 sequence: CASSPLGQGVEGELFF. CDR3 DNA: TGTGCCAGCAGTCCCTTGGGACAGGGGGTCGAGGGGGAGCTGTTTTTT.

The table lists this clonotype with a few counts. The CDR3 DNA is TGTGCCAGCAGCCCAACCGGGACAGGGGATGGCTACACCTTC. It translates to CASSPTGTGDGYTF. The chain recombines TRBV7-2 with TRBJ1-2; 10 bases match TRBD1. CDR3 size: 14 residues. Germline CDR1 is SGHTA and CDR2 is FQGNSA. Unmatched junction bases numbered 6, after V lost 5 bases and J lost 6 bases.

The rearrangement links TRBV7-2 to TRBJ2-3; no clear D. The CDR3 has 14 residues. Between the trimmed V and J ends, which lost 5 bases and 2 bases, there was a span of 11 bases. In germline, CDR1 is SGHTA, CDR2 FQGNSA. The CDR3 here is CASSTKQLTDTQYF. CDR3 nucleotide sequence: TGTGCCAGCAGCACCAAACAACTCACAGATACGCAGTATTTT.

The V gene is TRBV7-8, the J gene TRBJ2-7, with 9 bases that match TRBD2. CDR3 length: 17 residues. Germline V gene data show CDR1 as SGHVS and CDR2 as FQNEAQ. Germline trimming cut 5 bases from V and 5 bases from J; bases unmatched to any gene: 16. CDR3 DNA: TGTGCCAGCAGCCAGACCATAAGGCGGGAGGGGGGTAACGAGCAGTACTTC. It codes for CASSQTIRREGGNEQYF.

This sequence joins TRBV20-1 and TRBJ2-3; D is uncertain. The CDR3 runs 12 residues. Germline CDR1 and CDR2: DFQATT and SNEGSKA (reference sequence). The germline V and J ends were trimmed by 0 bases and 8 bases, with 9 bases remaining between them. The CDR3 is CSARDGPGTQYF. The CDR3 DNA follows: TGCAGTGCTAGAGATGGTCCTGGTACGCAGTATTTT.

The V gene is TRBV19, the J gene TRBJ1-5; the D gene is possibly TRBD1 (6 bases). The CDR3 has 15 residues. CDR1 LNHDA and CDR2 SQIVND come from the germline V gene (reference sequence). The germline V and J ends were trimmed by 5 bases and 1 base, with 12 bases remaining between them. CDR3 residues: CASSSTGLSNQPQHF. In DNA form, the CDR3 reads TGTGCCAGTAGTTCGACAGGACTAAGCAATCAGCCCCAGCATTTT.

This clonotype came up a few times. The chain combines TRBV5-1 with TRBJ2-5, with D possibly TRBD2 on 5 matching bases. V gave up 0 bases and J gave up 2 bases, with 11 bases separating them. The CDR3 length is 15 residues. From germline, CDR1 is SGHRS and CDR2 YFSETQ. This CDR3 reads CASSLGSGLQETQYF. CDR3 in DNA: TGCGCCAGCAGCTTGGGAAGCGGCTTACAAGAGACCCAGTACTTC.

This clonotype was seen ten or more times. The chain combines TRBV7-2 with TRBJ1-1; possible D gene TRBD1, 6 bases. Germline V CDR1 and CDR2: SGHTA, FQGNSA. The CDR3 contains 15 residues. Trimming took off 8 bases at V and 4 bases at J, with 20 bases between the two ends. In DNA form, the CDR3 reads TGTGCCAGCTCCCTTCGGGGGCCTGGGGGCACTGAAGCTTTCTTT. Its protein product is CASSLRGPGGTEAFF.

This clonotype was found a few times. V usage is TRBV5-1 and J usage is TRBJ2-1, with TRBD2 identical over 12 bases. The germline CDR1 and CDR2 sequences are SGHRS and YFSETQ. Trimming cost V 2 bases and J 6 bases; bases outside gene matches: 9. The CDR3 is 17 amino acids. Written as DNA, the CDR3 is TGCGCCAGCAGCTTCGGTGGGACTAGCGGGTGGGCCAATGAGCAGTTCTTC. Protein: CASSFGGTSGWANEQFF.

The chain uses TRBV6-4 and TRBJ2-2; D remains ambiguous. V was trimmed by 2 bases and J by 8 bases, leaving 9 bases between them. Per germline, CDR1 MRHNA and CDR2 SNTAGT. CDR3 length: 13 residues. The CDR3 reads CASSDVGAGELFF. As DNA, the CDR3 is TGTGCCAGCAGTGACGTGGGTGCTGGGGAGCTGTTTTTT.

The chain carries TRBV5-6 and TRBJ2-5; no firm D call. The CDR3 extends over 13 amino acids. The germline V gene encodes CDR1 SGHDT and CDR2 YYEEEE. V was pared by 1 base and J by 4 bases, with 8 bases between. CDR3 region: CASSLTVGETQYF. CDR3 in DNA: TGTGCCAGCAGCTTGACCGTCGGAGAGACCCAGTACTTC.

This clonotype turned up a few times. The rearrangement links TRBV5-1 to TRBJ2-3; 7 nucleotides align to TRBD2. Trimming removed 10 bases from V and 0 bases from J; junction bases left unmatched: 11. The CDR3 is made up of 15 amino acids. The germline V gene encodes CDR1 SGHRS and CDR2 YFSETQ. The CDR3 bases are TGCGCCTACCCTCAAACTAGCGAGAGCACAGATACGCAGTATTTT. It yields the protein CAYPQTSESTDTQYF.

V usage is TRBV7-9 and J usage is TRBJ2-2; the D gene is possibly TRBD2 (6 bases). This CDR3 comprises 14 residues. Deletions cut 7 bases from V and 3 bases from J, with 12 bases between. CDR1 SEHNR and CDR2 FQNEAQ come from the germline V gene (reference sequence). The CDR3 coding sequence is TGTGCCAGCAACCGGAGGGAGTACACCGGGGAGCTGTTTTTT. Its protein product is CASNRREYTGELFF.

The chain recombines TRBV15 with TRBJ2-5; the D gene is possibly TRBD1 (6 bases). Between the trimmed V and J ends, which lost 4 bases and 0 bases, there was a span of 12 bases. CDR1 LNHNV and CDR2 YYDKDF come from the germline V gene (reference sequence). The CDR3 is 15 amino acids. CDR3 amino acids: CATSKGERDQETQYF. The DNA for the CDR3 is TGTGCCACCAGCAAGGGGGAAAGGGACCAAGAGACCCAGTACTTC.